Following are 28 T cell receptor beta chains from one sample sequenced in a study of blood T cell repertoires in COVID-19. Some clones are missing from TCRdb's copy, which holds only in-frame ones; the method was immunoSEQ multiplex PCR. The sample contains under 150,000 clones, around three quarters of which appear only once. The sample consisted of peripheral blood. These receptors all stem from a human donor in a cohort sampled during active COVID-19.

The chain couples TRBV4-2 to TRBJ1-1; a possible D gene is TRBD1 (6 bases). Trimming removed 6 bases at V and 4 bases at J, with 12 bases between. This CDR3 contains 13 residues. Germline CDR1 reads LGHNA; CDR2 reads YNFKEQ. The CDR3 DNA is TGTGCCAGCAGTCTAAACAGGGCCACTGAAGCTTTCTTT. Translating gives CASSLNRATEAFF.

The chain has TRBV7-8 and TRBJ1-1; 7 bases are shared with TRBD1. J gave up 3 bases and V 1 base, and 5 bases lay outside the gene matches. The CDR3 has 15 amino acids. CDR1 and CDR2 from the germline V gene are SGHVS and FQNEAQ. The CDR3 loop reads CASSLVGTDYTEAFF. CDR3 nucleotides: TGTGCCAGCAGCTTAGTGGGGACAGACTACACTGAAGCTTTCTTT.

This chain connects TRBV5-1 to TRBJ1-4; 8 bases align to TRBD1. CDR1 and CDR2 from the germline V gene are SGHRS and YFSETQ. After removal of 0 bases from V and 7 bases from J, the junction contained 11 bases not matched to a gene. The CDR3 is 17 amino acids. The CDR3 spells CASSLEPTGAGGEKLFF. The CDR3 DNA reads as TGCGCCAGCAGCTTGGAGCCGACAGGGGCCGGGGGTGAAAAACTGTTTTTT.

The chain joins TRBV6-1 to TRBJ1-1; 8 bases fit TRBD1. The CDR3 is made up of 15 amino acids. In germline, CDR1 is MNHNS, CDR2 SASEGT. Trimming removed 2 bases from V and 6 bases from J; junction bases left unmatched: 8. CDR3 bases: TGTGCCAGCAGTGAAAGGCTGACAGGGGAGGCTGAAGCTTTCTTT. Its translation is CASSERLTGEAEAFF.

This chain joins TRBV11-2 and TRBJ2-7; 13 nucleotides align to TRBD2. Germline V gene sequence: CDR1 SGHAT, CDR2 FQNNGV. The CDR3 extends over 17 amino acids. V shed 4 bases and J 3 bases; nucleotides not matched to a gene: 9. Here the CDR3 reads CASSYQIGTSGDYEQYF. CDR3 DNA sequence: TGTGCCAGCAGCTACCAAATCGGGACTAGCGGGGACTACGAGCAGTACTTC.

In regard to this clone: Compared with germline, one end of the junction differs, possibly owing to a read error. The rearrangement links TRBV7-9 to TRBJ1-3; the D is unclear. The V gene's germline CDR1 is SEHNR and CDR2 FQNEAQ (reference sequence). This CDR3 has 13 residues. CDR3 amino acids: CASSLEYPDKGDF. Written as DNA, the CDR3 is TGTGCCAGCAGCTTAGAATACCCAGACAAGGGAGATTTT.

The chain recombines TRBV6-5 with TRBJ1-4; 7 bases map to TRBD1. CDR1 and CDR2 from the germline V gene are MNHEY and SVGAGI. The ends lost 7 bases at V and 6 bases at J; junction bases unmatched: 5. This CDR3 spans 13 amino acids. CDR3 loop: CASTGGPHEKLFF. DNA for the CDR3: TGTGCCAGCACAGGGGGGCCTCATGAAAAACTGTTTTTT.

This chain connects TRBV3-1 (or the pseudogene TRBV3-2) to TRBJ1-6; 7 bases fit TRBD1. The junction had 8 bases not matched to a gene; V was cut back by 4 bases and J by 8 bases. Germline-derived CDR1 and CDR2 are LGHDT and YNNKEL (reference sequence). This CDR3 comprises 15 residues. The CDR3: CASSPRQGLYSPLHF. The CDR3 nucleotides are TGTGCCAGCAGCCCGAGACAGGGCCTTTATTCACCCCTCCACTTT.

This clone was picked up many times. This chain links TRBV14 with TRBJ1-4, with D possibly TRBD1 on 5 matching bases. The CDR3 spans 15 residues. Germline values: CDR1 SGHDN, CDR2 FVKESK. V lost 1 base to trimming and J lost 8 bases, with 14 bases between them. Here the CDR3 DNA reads TGTGCCAGCAGCCAAGTTTGGGGGGTCCAAGAAAAACTGTTTTTT. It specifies CASSQVWGVQEKLFF.

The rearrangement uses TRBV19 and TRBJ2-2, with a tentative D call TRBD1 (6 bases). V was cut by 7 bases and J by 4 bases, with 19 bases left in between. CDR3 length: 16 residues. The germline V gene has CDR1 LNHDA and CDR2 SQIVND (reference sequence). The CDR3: CASTNRRQGSTGELFF. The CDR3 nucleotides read TGTGCCAGTACCAATCGGAGGCAGGGGAGCACCGGGGAGCTGTTTTTT.

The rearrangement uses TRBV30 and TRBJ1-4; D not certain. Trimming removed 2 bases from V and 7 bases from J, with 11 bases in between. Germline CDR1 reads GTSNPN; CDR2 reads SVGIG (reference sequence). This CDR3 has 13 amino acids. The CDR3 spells CAWSPDGGEKLFF. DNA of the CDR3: TGTGCCTGGAGTCCCGACGGCGGTGAAAAACTGTTTTTT.

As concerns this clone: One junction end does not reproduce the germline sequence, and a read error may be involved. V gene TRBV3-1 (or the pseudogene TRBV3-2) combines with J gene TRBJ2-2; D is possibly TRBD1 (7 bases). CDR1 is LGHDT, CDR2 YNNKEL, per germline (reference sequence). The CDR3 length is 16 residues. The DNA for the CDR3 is TGTGCCAGCTGCCAAGGGGGCGGGGTAAGTACCGGGGAGCTGTTTTTT. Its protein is CASCQGGGVSTGELFF.

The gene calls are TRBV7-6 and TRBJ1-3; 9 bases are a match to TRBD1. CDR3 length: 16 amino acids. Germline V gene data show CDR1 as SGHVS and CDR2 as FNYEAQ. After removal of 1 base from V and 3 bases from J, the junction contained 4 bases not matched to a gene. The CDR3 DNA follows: TGTGCCAGCAGCTTAGGATGGGACAGGGATGGAAACACCATATATTTT. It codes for CASSLGWDRDGNTIYF. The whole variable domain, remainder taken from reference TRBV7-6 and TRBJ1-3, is GAGVSQSPRYKVTKRGQDVALRCDPISGHVSLYWYRQALGQGPEFLTYFNYEAQQDKSGLPNDRFSAERPEGSISTLTIQRTEQRDSAMYRCASSLGWDRDGNTIYFGEGSWLTVV.

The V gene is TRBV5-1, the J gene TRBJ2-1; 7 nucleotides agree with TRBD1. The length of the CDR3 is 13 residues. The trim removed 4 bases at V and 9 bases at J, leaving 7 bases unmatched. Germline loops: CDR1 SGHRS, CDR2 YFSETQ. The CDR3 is CASSIAGGGEQFF. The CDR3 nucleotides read TGCGCCAGCAGCATCGCAGGGGGTGGTGAGCAGTTCTTC.

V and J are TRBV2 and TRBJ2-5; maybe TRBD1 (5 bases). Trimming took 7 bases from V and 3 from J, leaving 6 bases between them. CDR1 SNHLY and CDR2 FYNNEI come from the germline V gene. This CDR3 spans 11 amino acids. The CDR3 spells CASKGEETQYF. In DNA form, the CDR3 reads TGTGCCAGCAAAGGGGAAGAGACCCAGTACTTC.

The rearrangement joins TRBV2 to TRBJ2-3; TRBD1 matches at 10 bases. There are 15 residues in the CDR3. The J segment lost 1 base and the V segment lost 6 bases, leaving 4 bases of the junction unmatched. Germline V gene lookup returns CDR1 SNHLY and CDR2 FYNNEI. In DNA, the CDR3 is TGTGCCAGCAGCGTCGACAGGGGGCGCACAGATACGCAGTATTTT. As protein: CASSVDRGRTDTQYF.

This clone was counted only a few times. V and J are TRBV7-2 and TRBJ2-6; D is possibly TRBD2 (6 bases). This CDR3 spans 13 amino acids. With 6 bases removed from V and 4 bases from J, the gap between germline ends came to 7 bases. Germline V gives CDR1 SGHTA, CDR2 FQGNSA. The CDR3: CASRGGGANVLTF. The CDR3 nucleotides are TGTGCCAGCAGGGGGGGAGGGGCCAACGTCCTGACTTTC.

The CDR3 spells CASSLGDSSYEQYF. The CDR3 nucleotides are TGTGCCAGCAGTCTCGGAGATAGCTCCTACGAGCAGTACTTC. The chain joins TRBV6-5 to TRBJ2-7; D gene uncertain. With 5 bases removed from V and 0 bases from J, the gap between germline ends came to 11 bases. CDR3 size: 14 residues. Germline CDR1 reads MNHEY; CDR2 reads SVGAGI.

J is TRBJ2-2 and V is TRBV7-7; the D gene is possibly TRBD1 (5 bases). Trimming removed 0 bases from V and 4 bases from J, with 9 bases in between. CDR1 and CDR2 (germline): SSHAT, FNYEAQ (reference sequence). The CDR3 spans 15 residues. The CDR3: CASSLAQGPTGELFF. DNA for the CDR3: TGTGCCAGCAGCTTAGCGCAGGGCCCCACCGGGGAGCTGTTTTTT. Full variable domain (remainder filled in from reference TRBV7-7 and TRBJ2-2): GAGVSQSPRYKVTKRGQDVTLRCDPISSHATLYWYQQALGQGPEFLTYFNYEAQPDKSGLPSDRFSAERPEGSISTLTIQRTEQRDSAMYRCASSLAQGPTGELFFGEGSRLTVL.

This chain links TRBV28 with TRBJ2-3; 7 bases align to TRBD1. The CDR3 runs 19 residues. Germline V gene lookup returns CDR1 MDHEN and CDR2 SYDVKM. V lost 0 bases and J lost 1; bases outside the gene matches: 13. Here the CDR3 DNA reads TGTGCCAGCAGTTTATGGGATGGAAAGGGGGCGTCGGGCACAGATACGCAGTATTTT. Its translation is CASSLWDGKGASGTDTQYF.

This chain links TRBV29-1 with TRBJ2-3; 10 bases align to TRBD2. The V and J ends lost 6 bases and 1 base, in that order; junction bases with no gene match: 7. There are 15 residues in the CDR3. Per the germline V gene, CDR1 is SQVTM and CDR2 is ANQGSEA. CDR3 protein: CSVERGGRGTDTQYF. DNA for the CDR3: TGCAGCGTAGAGCGGGGGGGCCGGGGCACAGATACGCAGTATTTT.

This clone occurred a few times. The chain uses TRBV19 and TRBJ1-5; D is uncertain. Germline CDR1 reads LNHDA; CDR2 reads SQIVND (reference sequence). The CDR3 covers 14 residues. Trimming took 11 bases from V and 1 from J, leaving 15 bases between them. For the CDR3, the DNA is TGTGCCCTAGGCGGGGTTCTGAGCAATCAGCCCCAGCATTTT. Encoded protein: CALGGVLSNQPQHF. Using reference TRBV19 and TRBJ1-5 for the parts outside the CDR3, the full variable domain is DGGITQSPKYLFRKEGQNVTLSCEQNLNHDAMYWYRQDPGQGLRLIYYSQIVNDFQKGDIAEGYSVSREKKESFPLTVTSAQKNPTAFYLCALGGVLSNQPQHFGDGTRLSIL.

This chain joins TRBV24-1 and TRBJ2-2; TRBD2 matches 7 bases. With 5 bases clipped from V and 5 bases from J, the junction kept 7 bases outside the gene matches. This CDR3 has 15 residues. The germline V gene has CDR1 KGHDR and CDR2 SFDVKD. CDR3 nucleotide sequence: TGTGCCACCAGTGCGGGAGCGGGGAGGACCGGGGAGCTGTTTTTT. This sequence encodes CATSAGAGRTGELFF.

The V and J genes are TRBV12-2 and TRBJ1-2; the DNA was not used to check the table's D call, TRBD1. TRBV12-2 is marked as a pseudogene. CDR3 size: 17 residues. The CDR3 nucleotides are TGTGCAAGTCGCTCTACGTCCCGTAACAGGGTTAACTATGGCTACACCTTC. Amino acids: CASRSTSRNRVNYGYTF.

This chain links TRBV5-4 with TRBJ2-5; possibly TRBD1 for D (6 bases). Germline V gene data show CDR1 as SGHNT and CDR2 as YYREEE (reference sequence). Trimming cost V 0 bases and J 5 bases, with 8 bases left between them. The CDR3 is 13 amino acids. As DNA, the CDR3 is TGTGCCAGCAGCTTGGTAACAGGGGAGACCCAGTACTTC. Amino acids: CASSLVTGETQYF.

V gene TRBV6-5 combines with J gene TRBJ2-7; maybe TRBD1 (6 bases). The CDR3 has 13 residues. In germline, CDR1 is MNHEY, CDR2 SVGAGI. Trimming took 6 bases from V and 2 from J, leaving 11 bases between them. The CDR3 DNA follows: TGTGCCAGCAGCTCCGGGACAACCTACGAGCAGTACTTC. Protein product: CASSSGTTYEQYF.

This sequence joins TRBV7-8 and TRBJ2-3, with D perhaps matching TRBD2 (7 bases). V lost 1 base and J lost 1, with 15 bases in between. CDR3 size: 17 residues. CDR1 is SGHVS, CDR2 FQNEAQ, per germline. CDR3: CASSLGGGGTRTDTQYF. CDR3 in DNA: TGTGCCAGCAGCTTAGGAGGGGGAGGGACTCGCACAGATACGCAGTATTTT. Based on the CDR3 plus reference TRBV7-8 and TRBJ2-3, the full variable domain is GAGVSQSPRYKVAKRGQDVALRCDPISGHVSLFWYQQALGQGPEFLTYFQNEAQLDKSGLPSDRFFAERPEGSVSTLKIQRTQQEDSAVYLCASSLGGGGTRTDTQYFGPGTRLTVL.

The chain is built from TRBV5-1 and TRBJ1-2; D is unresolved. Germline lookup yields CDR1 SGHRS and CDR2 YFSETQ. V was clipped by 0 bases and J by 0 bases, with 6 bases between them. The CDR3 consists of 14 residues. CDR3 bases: TGCGCCAGCAGCTTGGCAGAACCTAACTATGGCTACACCTTC. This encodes CASSLAEPNYGYTF.